This TCR beta chain was recovered during a study of CD8 T cell repertoires and HIV-1 epitope variants. The overall study: Separate wells received one of Twenty-five Gag or Nef variant peptides. Study-wide results and caveats: Five or six clonotypes recognized Nef KF9, one HW9, none TAALDMSHF.

This clone was observed once. The antigen is not known. Generated by immunoSEQ multiplex PCR, the TCRdb table keeps only in-frame clones and is missing some. The table has 5,900 or so clones, about 60% seen once. Sequenced material: cultured CD8+ T cells derived from PBMCs. The TCR originated in a male donor with HIV.

CDR3 in amino acids: CASSSGIRPDEQYF. In DNA form, the CDR3 reads TGTGCCAGCAGCTCCGGTATCCGCCCGGACGAGCAGTACTTC. The rearrangement uses TRBV5-4 and TRBJ2-7; D gene unclear. CDR3 length: 14 residues. The V and J ends lost 3 bases and 5 bases respectively, with 15 bases between them. In germline, CDR1 is SGHNT, CDR2 YYREEE (reference sequence).